Listed here are 10 T cell receptor beta chains from one sample, sequenced in a study of metastatic and nonmetastatic thyroid tumors. No patient received treatment before thyroid surgery. Through MiXCR, TCRdb re-clonotyped the PCR reads. The data contain about 89,000 clones, around 12% of them singletons. The sample taken for sequencing was tumor tissue. The source of these receptors is a female donor with papillary thyroid cancer or a benign thyroid nodule (not recorded which). Some clones in this sample may be carry-over from other donors' samples.

This clone has a count of ten or more. The V and J genes are TRBV28 and TRBJ1-2; a weak D match, TRBD1 (5 bases). CDR1 and CDR2 from the germline V gene are MDHEN and SYDVKM. There are 14 residues in the CDR3. Trimming stripped 5 bases from V and 2 bases from J, with 12 bases between. Here the CDR3 DNA reads TGTGCCAGCAGTCCAGCGGGACCGAACTATGGCTACACCTTC. It yields the protein CASSPAGPNYGYTF.

This clone was seen ten or more times. The gene calls are TRBV2 and TRBJ2-3, with D possibly TRBD2 on 6 matching bases. Trimming shortened V by 5 bases and J by 2 bases, and 11 bases separated the two germline ends. This CDR3 region has 14 residues. CDR1 is SNHLY, CDR2 FYNNEI, per germline. CDR3 sequence (DNA): TGTGCCAGCAGTTCCGCGGGATCCACAGATACGCAGTATTTT. This gives the protein CASSSAGSTDTQYF.

The rearrangement joins TRBV20-1 to TRBJ1-5; D perhaps matches TRBD1 (5 bases). Trimming took off 2 bases at V and 7 bases at J, with 12 bases between the two ends. This CDR3 is 13 amino acids long. Per the germline V gene, CDR1 is DFQATT and CDR2 is SNEGSKA (reference sequence). The CDR3 here is CSARQGGGQPQHF. The CDR3 DNA reads as TGCAGTGCTAGACAGGGAGGAGGCCAGCCCCAGCATTTT.

This clone was detected many times. This chain links TRBV12-5 with TRBJ1-2; D remains ambiguous. The CDR3 sequence is 16 residues long. The V and J ends lost 4 bases and 4 bases respectively, with 19 bases between them. Germline CDR1 and CDR2: LGHNT and FRNRAP. The CDR3 DNA sequence: TGTGCTAGTGGTTCTGAACCTCTCACTCTGTCCTATGGCTACACCTTC. It specifies CASGSEPLTLSYGYTF.

The chain joins TRBV7-3 to TRBJ1-5; D call uncertain. The CDR3 runs 15 residues. Germline loops: CDR1 SGHTA, CDR2 FQGTGA. The germline V and J ends were trimmed by 3 bases and 0 bases, with 9 bases remaining between them. The CDR3 loop is CASSLYVTSNQPQHF. The CDR3 DNA follows: TGTGCCAGCAGCTTGTACGTGACTAGCAATCAGCCCCAGCATTTT.

This clone has ten or more counts. The CDR3: CASSLGQGARDEQFF. The DNA of the CDR3 is TGTGCCAGCAGCTTGGGACAGGGGGCGAGGGATGAGCAGTTCTTC. The gene calls are TRBV5-4 and TRBJ2-1, with TRBD1 matching over 10 bases. Germline trimming cut 0 bases from V and 8 bases from J; bases unmatched to any gene: 5. Germline values: CDR1 SGHNT, CDR2 YYREEE (reference sequence). The CDR3 loop spans 15 amino acids.

As regards this clone: This may arise from a read error, as a much more abundant clone is one base away. This chain links TRBV9 with TRBJ2-1, with D uncertain. V dropped 4 bases and J dropped 10 bases, with 21 bases sitting between them. The CDR3 runs to 15 residues. Germline V gives CDR1 SGDLS, CDR2 YYNGEE. The CDR3 DNA follows: TGTGCCAGCAGCATTACCCGTGAATTGGCGTCCGAGCAGTTCTTC. Translating it yields CASSITRELASEQFF. The full variable domain, with the rest looked up from reference TRBV9 and TRBJ2-1, is DSGVTQTPKHLITATGQRVTLRCSPRSGDLSVYWYQQSLDQGLQFLIQYYNGEERAKGNILERFSAQQFPDLHSELNLSSLELGDSALYFCASSITRELASEQFFGPGTRLTVL.

This clone was seen at least ten times. The junction differs from germline at one of its ends, possibly a read error. The J gene is TRBJ1-1, the V gene TRBV29-1; tentatively, D is TRBD1 (5 bases). CDR3 size: 12 residues. Germline V gene data show CDR1 as SQVTM and CDR2 as ANQGSEA. The CDR3 region has the DNA TGTAGGGTCGGAGGGGTGAACACTGAAGCTTTCTTT. It is translated as CRVGGVNTEAFF.

Remarks on this clone: A much larger clone differs by one base, so this may be a read error. Other DNA sequences in this sample translate to the same CDR3. V usage is TRBV4-2 and J usage is TRBJ2-7; TRBD2 matches 8 bases. Germline V lookup: CDR1 LGHNA, CDR2 YNFKEQ. CDR3 length: 16 amino acids. DNA for the CDR3: TGTGCAAGCAGCCCTCACAGACTAGCGAGAGACTACGAGCAGTACTTC. It encodes CASSPHRLARDYEQYF.

This clone was counted many times. The V and J genes are TRBV15 and TRBJ2-4; possible D gene TRBD2, 5 bases. This CDR3 comprises 17 residues. With 0 bases removed from V and 0 bases from J, the gap between germline ends came to 12 bases. The germline V gene has CDR1 LNHNV and CDR2 YYDKDF (reference sequence). The CDR3 is CATSRDESGLAKNIQYF. In DNA form, the CDR3 reads TGTGCCACCAGCAGAGATGAAAGTGGACTAGCCAAAAACATTCAGTACTTC.